Included here is one T cell receptor (beta chain) sequence, with context. The table lists this clone with a few counts. Its antigen is currently not known. Qualities for individual bases were not recorded, and no much larger clone is one base off. The data are from a study of blood T cell repertoires in COVID-19 (dated by TCRdb to about 2020). Study-wide context: Samples from collaborators originated in the United States, Italy and Spain and spanned both the acute and convalescent phases of COVID-19. The sample metadata nearly always contained a de-identified subject ID, COVID-19 status, age in years and sex. Subjects who had been exposed to COVID-19, were actively infected with it, or had recovered from it provided the deeply sampled blood TCRbeta repertoires that made up the dataset. A freely available public database, intended as a resource for researchers studying the immune response to SARS-CoV-2, is where the repertoires were released. The samples were drawn from the first 160 participants of the ongoing ImmuneRACE study and from under 1,500 subjects provided by 6 global collaborators. Where HLA class I and class II types were available, the types were taken from metadata supplied by the sample provider, not from assay-based typing. The material from the prospective study consisted of cDNA or gDNA derived from T cells, B-cell-depleted T cells, or PBMCs.

Each collaborating institution followed its own protocols to collect whole blood in K2EDTA tubes. Collaborator samples were shipped for TCRbeta analysis as frozen whole blood, isolated PBMCs, or DNA extracted from either sample type. Paper-wide results and their limitations: The quantity of clinical and demographic metadata differed by source and by participant and was supplied without curation.

The immunoSEQ Assay, a bias-controlled multiplex PCR, was used to amplify TCRbeta CDR3 regions from genomic DNA. The published analysis was carried out like this. The number of nucleated cells in each sample was estimated by amplification of reference gene primers within the assay. To quantify the absolute abundance of each unique TCRbeta CDR3 rearrangement, sequence reads were collapsed and filtered. Productive Simpson clonality was computed per sample as the square root of Simpson's diversity index over productive rearrangements. Here the immuneACCESS table is served through TCRdb, limited to in-frame sequences with V and J called. Missing clones are a known gap in these copies; in checked studies unresolved V genes cover under half, and the rest lacks a known reason. V, J and clone size are those of that table, while D and trimming were read from the DNA. The sample table shows fewer than 130,000 clones, and roughly 69% are seen once. Roughly 6% of the sample belongs to the ten largest clones.

CDR1 and CDR2 are read off the germline V gene as MNHEY and SVGAGI. The cysteine opens and the phenylalanine closes a CDR3 of 15 amino acids. Only the CDR3 DNA stays, 45 bases, in frame from base 1. V lost 6 bases and J lost 7 bases, and the count of bases not matched to a germline gene is 4. The specimen sequenced was peripheral blood. The source of this sequence is a man at least 80 years old with acute or convalescent COVID-19. In this chain, TRBV6-5 is recombined with TRBJ2-2; 14 junctional bases match TRBD2. For the CDR3, the sequence is CASRGTSGSGGELFF. The nucleotide sequence is TGTGCCAGCAGAGGGACTAGCGGGAGTGGCGGGGAGCTGTTTTTT.